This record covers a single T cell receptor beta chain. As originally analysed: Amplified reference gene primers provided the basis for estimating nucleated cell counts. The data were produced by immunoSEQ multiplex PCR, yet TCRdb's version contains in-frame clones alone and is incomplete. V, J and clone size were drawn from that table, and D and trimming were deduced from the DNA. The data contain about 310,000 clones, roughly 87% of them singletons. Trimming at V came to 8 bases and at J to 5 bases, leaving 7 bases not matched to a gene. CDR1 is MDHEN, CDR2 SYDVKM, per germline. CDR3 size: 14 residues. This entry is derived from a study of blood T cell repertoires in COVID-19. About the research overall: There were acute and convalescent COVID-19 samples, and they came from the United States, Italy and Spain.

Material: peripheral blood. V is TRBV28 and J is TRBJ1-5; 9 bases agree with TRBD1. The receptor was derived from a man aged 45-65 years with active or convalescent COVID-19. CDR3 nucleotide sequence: TGTGCCAGCGAGCCGGGACAGGGCGATCAGCCCCAGCATTTT. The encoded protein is CASEPGQGDQPQHF. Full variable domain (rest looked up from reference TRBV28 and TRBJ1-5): DVKVTQSSRYLVKRTGEKVFLECVQDMDHENMFWYRQDPGLGLRLIYFSYDVKMKEKGDIPEGYSVSREKKERFSLILESASTNQTSMYLCASEPGQGDQPQHFGDGTRLSIL.